One sample yielded the 28 T cell receptor beta chains listed below, sequenced in a study of graft-versus-host responses after intestinal transplantation (dated by TCRdb to 2020 to 2023). Their target antigens are unknown. Receptor amplification or capture employed the immunoSEQ multiplex PCR assay. Here the immuneACCESS table is served through TCRdb, limited to in-frame sequences with V and J called. Missing clones are a known gap in these copies; in checked studies unresolved V genes cover under half, and the rest lacks a known reason. For this sample there are fewer than 120,000 clones; about 94% appear just once. Around 0.55% of the sample is held by the ten biggest clonotypes. What the time point label conveys for this sample: cells obtained before transplantation from donor or recipient. Sequencing was performed on unstimulated CD8+ T cells sorted from spleen or lymph node cells, taken before intestinal transplant. The receptors shown here come from a human donor who received an intestinal transplant.

The chain couples TRBV10-2 to TRBJ2-3; 10 bases fit TRBD2. The germline V gene has CDR1 WSHSY and CDR2 SAAADI. This CDR3 has 15 residues. V was pared by 6 bases and J by 1 base, with 4 bases of the junction left unmatched. The CDR3 sequence is CASRSLAGGTDTQYF. As DNA, the CDR3 is TGCGCCAGCAGGTCCCTAGCGGGGGGCACAGATACGCAGTATTTT.

The chain joins TRBV5-1 to TRBJ2-1; D remains ambiguous. This CDR3 has 12 amino acids. With 2 bases removed from V and 7 bases from J, the gap between germline ends came to 7 bases. Looked up from germline, CDR1 is SGHRS and CDR2 is YFSETQ. CDR3 amino acids: CASSFNGNEQFF. The CDR3 coding sequence is TGCGCCAGCAGCTTTAATGGGAATGAGCAGTTCTTC. The full variable domain, in which reference TRBV5-1 and TRBJ2-1 provide the parts outside the CDR3, is KAGVTQTPRYLIKTRGQQVTLSCSPISGHRSVSWYQQTPGQGLQFLFEYFSETQRNKGNFPGRFSGRQFSNSRSEMNVSTLELGDSALYLCASSFNGNEQFFGPGTRLTVL.

The chain combines TRBV5-6 with TRBJ2-3; D gene ambiguous. The CDR3 spans 12 residues. V was cut by 0 bases and J by 3 bases, with 2 bases left in between. Germline lookup yields CDR1 SGHDT and CDR2 YYEEEE. The CDR3 DNA reads TGTGCCAGCAGCTTGGCAACAGATACGCAGTATTTT. Translated, it gives CASSLATDTQYF.

The V call is TRBV27, the J call TRBJ2-2; D possibly corresponds to TRBD2 (5 bases). This CDR3 has 14 amino acids. Germline CDR1 MNHEY, CDR2 SMNVEV (reference sequence). Trimming cost V 6 bases and J 7 bases, with 15 bases left between them. CDR3 in amino acids: CASRETGVLGELFF. CDR3 bases: TGTGCCAGCAGGGAAACCGGGGTTCTCGGGGAGCTGTTTTTT.

DNA of the CDR3: TGTGCCAGCAGCGGACTAGCGGGTCGCTACGAGCAGTACTTC. It encodes CASSGLAGRYEQYF. This rearrangement joins TRBV27 to TRBJ2-7; 11 positions agree with TRBD2. J lost 3 bases, V lost 6 bases, and 4 bases had no gene match. CDR3 size: 14 residues. Germline values: CDR1 MNHEY, CDR2 SMNVEV (reference sequence).

The gene calls are TRBV5-1 and TRBJ2-7; D ambiguous. Germline V gives CDR1 SGHRS, CDR2 YFSETQ. CDR3 length: 12 residues. V shed 1 base and J shed 5 bases, with 7 bases lying between them. The CDR3 DNA sequence: TGCGCCAGCAGCTTGAGTTCGAACGAGCAGTACTTC. Its translation is CASSLSSNEQYF.

The chain employs TRBV19 and TRBJ2-5, with D possibly being TRBD1 (6 bases). The CDR3 extends over 15 amino acids. Germline V lookup: CDR1 LNHDA, CDR2 SQIVND (reference sequence). Trimming stripped 3 bases from V and 3 bases from J, with 14 bases between. CDR3 in amino acids: CASSIRDTPEETQYF. As DNA, the CDR3 is TGTGCCAGTAGTATTAGGGACACCCCTGAAGAGACCCAGTACTTC.

This clone was seen only a few times. The rearrangement uses TRBV4-1 and TRBJ1-3; D is ambiguous. The CDR3 runs to 15 residues. Germline CDR1 MGHRA, CDR2 YSYEKL. V gave up 1 base and J gave up 3 bases, with 10 bases separating them. The CDR3, as DNA: TGCGCCAGCAGCCAAGCGGCGAGGGTTGGAAACACCATATATTTT. It translates to CASSQAARVGNTIYF.

The CDR3 protein is CASSSRAGTEAFF. DNA of the CDR3: TGTGCCAGCAGCTCCCGGGCCGGCACTGAAGCTTTCTTT. V is TRBV6-1 and J is TRBJ1-1; D ambiguous. The CDR3 consists of 13 residues. The germline CDR1 and CDR2 sequences are MNHNS and SASEGT. V shed 6 bases and J shed 4 bases, with 12 bases lying between them.

On this clone: A junction end diverges from the germline sequence, so it may reflect a read error. The genes are TRBV2 and TRBJ1-6; perhaps TRBD1 as D (5 bases). Germline loops: CDR1 SNHLY, CDR2 FYNNEI. This CDR3 has 15 residues. Here the CDR3 reads CASRPGTLGNSPLHF. CDR3 nucleotide sequence: TGTGCCAGCAGGCCGGGGACCCTGGGAAATTCGCCCCTCCACTTT.

V and J are TRBV4-2 and TRBJ2-7, with 7 bases lining up with TRBD1. V lost 4 bases to trimming and J lost 6 bases; unmatched junction nucleotides: 6. Germline lookup yields CDR1 LGHNA and CDR2 YNFKEQ. The CDR3 consists of 13 residues. The CDR3 is CASSPKGAGEQYF. The CDR3 nucleotides read TGTGCCAGCAGCCCTAAGGGGGCTGGCGAGCAGTACTTC.

The rearrangement links TRBV19 to TRBJ2-1; D gene ambiguous. V was trimmed by 1 base and J by 0 bases, leaving 10 bases between them. The CDR3 consists of 16 residues. The germline gives CDR1 LNHDA, CDR2 SQIVND (reference sequence). DNA for the CDR3: TGTGCCAGTAGTATAGTTGCGATTGGCTCCTACAATGAGCAGTTCTTC. Translated, it gives CASSIVAIGSYNEQFF.

The chain joins TRBV15 to TRBJ2-1, with D perhaps given as TRBD1 or TRBD2 (6 bases each). V gave up 1 base and J gave up 6 bases, with 16 bases separating them. The CDR3 loop spans 16 amino acids. Per the germline V gene, CDR1 is LNHNV and CDR2 is YYDKDF (reference sequence). In DNA, the CDR3 is TGTGCCACCAGCAGAGTTAGTGGGGGGCTCCGCAATGAGCAGTTCTTC. Its protein is CATSRVSGGLRNEQFF.

The chain employs TRBV7-3 and TRBJ1-1; D call uncertain. This CDR3 has 13 amino acids. Germline CDR1 is SGHTA and CDR2 is FQGTGA. The V and J ends lost 6 bases and 0 bases respectively, with 8 bases between them. The DNA of the CDR3 is TGTGCCAGCAGAGGAGAACTGAACACTGAAGCTTTCTTT. It codes for CASRGELNTEAFF.

The gene calls are TRBV5-6 and TRBJ2-1; possible D gene TRBD2, 6 bases. The CDR3 has 15 residues. Looked up from germline, CDR1 is SGHDT and CDR2 is YYEEEE. V lost 3 bases and J 4 bases, leaving 14 bases between the germline ends. The CDR3 bases are TGTGCCAGCAGCTCCCGGGACTTCCCTTACAATGAGCAGTTCTTC. Translated: CASSSRDFPYNEQFF.

The chain has TRBV6-5 and TRBJ2-7; no firm D call. The CDR3 is 12 residues long. The germline CDR1 and CDR2 sequences are MNHEY and SVGAGI. The V end lost 7 bases, the J end lost 5 bases, and 12 bases lay between the germline ends. The CDR3 region has the DNA TGTGCCAGCATGAGGCAGCCGCACGAGCAGTACTTC. Its translation is CASMRQPHEQYF.

The chain joins TRBV19 to TRBJ1-1; 8 bases are a match to TRBD1. This CDR3 has 16 residues. J lost 0 bases, V lost 3 bases, and 6 bases had no gene match. CDR1 is LNHDA, CDR2 SQIVND, per germline (reference sequence). This CDR3 is CASSIRQGAMNTEAFF. The CDR3 DNA is TGTGCCAGTAGTATCAGGCAGGGGGCAATGAACACTGAAGCTTTCTTT.

CDR3 region: CASSRTANTGELFF. CDR3 in DNA: TGTGCCAGTTCGAGGACGGCGAACACCGGGGAGCTGTTTTTT. This chain uses TRBV7-9 with TRBJ2-2; D unclear. This CDR3 comprises 14 residues. Germline assignment: CDR1 SEHNR and CDR2 FQNEAQ (reference sequence). Trimming left V 9 bases short and J 0 bases short, with 11 bases between. The full variable domain, in which reference TRBV7-9 and TRBJ2-2 provide the parts outside the CDR3, is DTGVSQNPRHKITKRGQNVTFRCDPISEHNRLYWYRQTLGQGPEFLTYFQNEAQLEKSRLLSDRFSAERPKGSFSTLEIQRTEQGDSAMYLCASSRTANTGELFFGEGSRLTVL.

The rearrangement joins TRBV5-4 to TRBJ2-2; perhaps D is TRBD1 or TRBD2 (5 bases each). The CDR3 has 13 residues. V was pared by 1 base and J by 5 bases, with 6 bases between. Germline CDR1 and CDR2: SGHNT and YYREEE (reference sequence). CDR3: CASSLWGTGELFF. The CDR3 bases are TGTGCCAGCAGCTTGTGGGGGACCGGGGAGCTGTTTTTT.

The chain has TRBV5-1 and TRBJ2-1, with 9 positions matching TRBD2. This CDR3 contains 15 residues. Trimming at V came to 3 bases and at J to 3 bases, leaving 4 bases not matched to a gene. Germline values: CDR1 SGHRS, CDR2 YFSETQ. The CDR3 DNA reads as TGCGCCAGCAGCTCCCTTAGCGGGAGCTACAATGAGCAGTTCTTC. Translated: CASSSLSGSYNEQFF.

This sequence joins TRBV30 and TRBJ1-1; perhaps TRBD1 as D (5 bases). V was cut by 5 bases and J by 1 base, with 11 bases left in between. The CDR3 runs to 13 residues. CDR1 and CDR2 from the germline V gene are GTSNPN and SVGIG (reference sequence). The CDR3: CAWGGTSNTEAFF. In DNA form, the CDR3 reads TGTGCCTGGGGCGGGACTTCGAACACTGAAGCTTTCTTT.

The chain recombines TRBV19 with TRBJ2-7, with D possibly being TRBD1 or TRBD2 (5 bases each). Germline V gene lookup returns CDR1 LNHDA and CDR2 SQIVND (reference sequence). V gave up 5 bases and J gave up 4 bases, with 12 bases separating them. This CDR3 contains 13 residues. The CDR3 region is CASSPGTKYEQYF. The CDR3 DNA reads TGTGCCAGTAGTCCCGGGACGAAATACGAGCAGTACTTC.

Here the CDR3 DNA reads TGTGCCAGCACCAAGGGGACGGGCAATCAGCCCCAGCATTTT. Its translation is CASTKGTGNQPQHF. The genes are TRBV27 and TRBJ1-5; D perhaps matches TRBD1 (5 bases). CDR1 is MNHEY, CDR2 SMNVEV, per germline (reference sequence). This CDR3 is built from 14 residues. Trimming took 7 bases from V and 2 from J, leaving 12 bases between them.

This sequence joins TRBV7-9 and TRBJ2-1; no clear D. Trimming stripped 6 bases from V and 0 bases from J, with 12 bases between. CDR3 length: 15 residues. Germline CDR1 is SEHNR and CDR2 is FQNEAQ (reference sequence). CDR3 in amino acids: CASRAGPSSYNEQFF. The CDR3 DNA reads TGTGCCAGCAGGGCTGGGCCCAGCTCCTACAATGAGCAGTTCTTC.

The chain combines TRBV27 with TRBJ2-3; tentative D call: TRBD1 (6 bases). The germline V gene encodes CDR1 MNHEY and CDR2 SMNVEV (reference sequence). V dropped 6 bases and J dropped 4 bases, with 8 bases sitting between them. The CDR3 runs to 12 residues. CDR3 DNA sequence: TGTGCCAGCAGCCAGGGGCCAGATACGCAGTATTTT. Translation: CASSQGPDTQYF.

V and J are TRBV7-9 and TRBJ2-3, with 15 bases identical to TRBD2. CDR1 is SEHNR, CDR2 FQNEAQ, per germline (reference sequence). The CDR3 sequence is 17 residues long. V lost 5 bases, J lost 5 bases, and 8 bases stayed unmatched. The CDR3 nucleotides read TGTGCCAGCAGCCCGGGACTAGCGGGAGGTCGCGAAGATACGCAGTATTTT. Its protein product is CASSPGLAGGREDTQYF.

The chain carries TRBV5-1 and TRBJ1-5; TRBD1 might be the D (6 bases). Germline loops: CDR1 SGHRS, CDR2 YFSETQ. This CDR3 has 13 residues. The germline V and J ends were trimmed by 7 bases and 6 bases, with 14 bases remaining between them. This CDR3 reads CASSTAGAQPQHF. The CDR3 DNA reads as TGCGCCAGCTCCACCGCAGGGGCTCAGCCCCAGCATTTT.

The V gene is TRBV5-4, the J gene TRBJ2-3; a possible D gene is TRBD2 (5 bases). Germline CDR1 and CDR2: SGHNT and YYREEE (reference sequence). V gave up 3 bases and J gave up 5 bases, with 13 bases separating them. The CDR3 length is 14 residues. The chain's CDR3 is CASSSSSPGDTQYF. In DNA, the CDR3 is TGTGCCAGCAGCTCTAGCTCCCCGGGAGATACGCAGTATTTT.